This is a list of T cell receptor beta chains from one sample in a study of blood T cell repertoires in COVID-19. Clones were read by immunoSEQ multiplex PCR, and TCRdb kept only the in-frame ones, dropping some. The sample records tens of thousands of clones, approximately 91% being singletons. The sample consisted of peripheral blood. Every receptor here comes from a human donor with active COVID-19. The donor label of this sample is uncertain. Both conserved end residues are part of each CDR3. The D gene is left open where the match is weak. Rows may omit the clone size; those that give it use once, few, many or a size class.

size	D	V	J	DNA	CDR3
-	TRBD2	TRBV29-1	TRBJ2-1	TGCAGCGTTCAAGGGACTAGCAATGAGCAGTTCTTC	CSVQGTSNEQFF
-	TRBD1	TRBV18	TRBJ1-4	TGTGCCAGCTCATTGACAGGGCCTCCAACTAATGAAAAACTGTTTTTT	CASSLTGPPTNEKLFF
-	-	TRBV5-1	TRBJ2-6	TGCGCCAGCAGCATATCTTCAGGGGTTGGGGCCAACGTCCTGACTTTC	CASSISSGVGANVLTF
-	TRBD2	TRBV28	TRBJ2-7	TGTGCCAGCAGGGCGGGAGGGCCCCCCGGCTACGAGCAGTACTTC	CASRAGGPPGYEQYF
-	TRBD2	TRBV7-2	TRBJ2-7	TGTGCCAGCAGCGTCACTAGCGGGACGACGGAGCAGTACTTC	CASSVTSGTTEQYF
-	TRBD1	TRBV19	TRBJ1-6	TGTGCCAGTAGTCCCGGGCAGGGGGCGTCCTATAATTCACCCCTCCACTTT	CASSPGQGASYNSPLHF
-	-	TRBV18	TRBJ1-3	TGTGCCAGCTCACCACCGTCCAGGACACAAGTCTCTGGAAACACCATATATTTT	CASSPPSRTQVSGNTIYF
-	TRBD1	TRBV11-2	TRBJ2-1	TGTGCCAGCACCATTCCAGGGGGCCGTGGCAATGAGCAGTTCTTC	CASTIPGGRGNEQFF
-	TRBD2	TRBV24-1	TRBJ2-2	TGTGCCACCAGTGAGGGACTAGCGGGAGTTGACGGGGAGCTGTTTTTT	CATSEGLAGVDGELFF
-	-	TRBV4-3	TRBJ1-2	TGCGCCAGCAGCCAAGAGACAGGCCTGTCGGGCTACACCTTC	CASSQETGLSGYTF
once	TRBD2	TRBV6-2/TRBV6-3	TRBJ2-7	TGTGCCAGCAGTTACCACCTCGGGGGGGAAGCGTACTTC	CASSYHLGGEAYF
-	TRBD2	TRBV28	TRBJ2-7	TGTGCCATTTCGTTCGGGACTAGCACCTACGAGCAGTACTTC	CAISFGTSTYEQYF
-	TRBD2	TRBV6-2/TRBV6-3	TRBJ2-3	TGTGCCAGCAGTTACGGACTAGCGGGAGCGCAAGATACGCAGTATTTT	CASSYGLAGAQDTQYF
-	TRBD2	TRBV24-1	TRBJ2-5	TGTGCCACCAGTGACCCTAGCGGAGTTAGGCACTTC	CATSDPSGVRHF
-	TRBD1	TRBV6-2/TRBV6-3	TRBJ2-4	TGTGCCAGCAGTTACTACAGGGGTGTAAGGAACATTCAGTACTTC	CASSYYRGVRNIQYF
-	-	TRBV2	TRBJ2-2	TGTGCCAGCAGTGTTCAGGGGACCACCGGGGAGCTGTTTTTT	CASSVQGTTGELFF
-	TRBD2	TRBV27	TRBJ2-5	TGTGCCAGCAGTTTATTCGGGGGGGAAGAGACCCAGTACTTC	CASSLFGGEETQYF
-	-	TRBV10-3	TRBJ1-6	TGTGCCATCAGTGAGGTCTGGCAGAATTCACCCCTCCACTTT	CAISEVWQNSPLHF
-	TRBD1	TRBV10-3	TRBJ2-7	TGTGCCATCACTAGGACAGGGACTTACGAGCAGTACTTC	CAITRTGTYEQYF
-	TRBD2	TRBV27	TRBJ2-7	TGTGCCAGCAGTTTAGGCGGGAGAGCCTACGAGCAGTACTTC	CASSLGGRAYEQYF
-	-	TRBV9	TRBJ2-2	TGTGCCAGCAGCGTAGAAGGGGGGAACACCGGGGAGCTGTTTTTT	CASSVEGGNTGELFF
-	-	TRBV7-2	TRBJ2-4	TGTGCCAGCAGCCGAGGCGGGTACATTCAGTACTTC	CASSRGGYIQYF
-	TRBD2	TRBV7-3	TRBJ2-7	TGTGCCAGCAGCGCCACACTAGCGGGAGCAGGGGAGCAGTACTTC	CASSATLAGAGEQYF
-	-	TRBV19	TRBJ2-5	TGTGCCAGTAGTGTGGGGGGTGCGCAGGAGACCCAGTACTTC	CASSVGGAQETQYF
-	-	TRBV7-9	TRBJ2-7	TGTGCCAGCAGCCCAGGCGGGTTTTACTACGAGCAGTACTTC	CASSPGGFYYEQYF
few	TRBD2	TRBV5-4	TRBJ2-2	TGTGCCAGCAGCGTGGGGGGACTAGCCATGGGAGGCGGGGAGCTGTTTTTT	CASSVGGLAMGGGELFF
-	-	TRBV20-1	TRBJ2-3	TGCAGTGCCAACGCGAGGGATACGCAGTATTTT	CSANARDTQYF
-	-	TRBV7-2	TRBJ2-5	TGTGCCAGCAGCTTATCGGGGGAGACCCAGTACTTC	CASSLSGETQYF
-	TRBD1	TRBV11-2	TRBJ2-3	TGTGCCAGCAGCGCGCCGGGACAGGGGGCCACAGATACGCAGTATTTT	CASSAPGQGATDTQYF
-	TRBD1	TRBV13	TRBJ2-3	TGTGCCAGCAGCTTTTCGGGACAGGGAACAGATACGCAGTATTTT	CASSFSGQGTDTQYF